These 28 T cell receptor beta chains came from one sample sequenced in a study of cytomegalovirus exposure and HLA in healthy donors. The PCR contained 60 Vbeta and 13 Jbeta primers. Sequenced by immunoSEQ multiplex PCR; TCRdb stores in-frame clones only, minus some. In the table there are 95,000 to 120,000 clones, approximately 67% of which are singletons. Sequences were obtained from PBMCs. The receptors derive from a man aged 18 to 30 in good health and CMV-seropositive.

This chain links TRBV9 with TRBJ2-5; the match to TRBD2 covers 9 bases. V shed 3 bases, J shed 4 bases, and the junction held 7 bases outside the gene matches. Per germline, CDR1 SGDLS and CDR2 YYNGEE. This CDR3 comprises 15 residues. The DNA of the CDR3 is TGTGCCAGCAGCGCCGGGACTAGCCCTACAGAGACCCAGTACTTC. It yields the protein CASSAGTSPTETQYF. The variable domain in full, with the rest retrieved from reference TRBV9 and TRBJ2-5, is DSGVTQTPKHLITATGQRVTLRCSPRSGDLSVYWYQQSLDQGLQFLIQYYNGEERAKGNILERFSAQQFPDLHSELNLSSLELGDSALYFCASSAGTSPTETQYFGPGTRLLVL.

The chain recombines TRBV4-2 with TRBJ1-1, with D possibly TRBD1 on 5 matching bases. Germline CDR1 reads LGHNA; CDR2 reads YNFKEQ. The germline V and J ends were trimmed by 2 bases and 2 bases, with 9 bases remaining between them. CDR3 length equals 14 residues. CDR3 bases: TGTGCCAGCAGCCAACCCAGGGTCAACACTGAAGCTTTCTTT. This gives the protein CASSQPRVNTEAFF.

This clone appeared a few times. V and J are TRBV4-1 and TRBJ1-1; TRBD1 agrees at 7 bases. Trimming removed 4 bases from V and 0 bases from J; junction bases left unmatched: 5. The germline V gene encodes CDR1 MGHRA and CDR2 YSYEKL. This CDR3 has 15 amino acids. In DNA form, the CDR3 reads TGCGCCAGCAGCCCTCGACAGGGCATGAACACTGAAGCTTTCTTT. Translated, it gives CASSPRQGMNTEAFF.

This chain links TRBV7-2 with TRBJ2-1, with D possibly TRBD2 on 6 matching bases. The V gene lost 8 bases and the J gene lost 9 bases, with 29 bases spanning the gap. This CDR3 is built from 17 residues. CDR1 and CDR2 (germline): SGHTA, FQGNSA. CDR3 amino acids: CASQDAPPGGGSPEQFF. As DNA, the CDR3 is TGTGCCAGCCAAGACGCCCCCCCCGGGGGTGGTAGTCCTGAGCAGTTCTTC.

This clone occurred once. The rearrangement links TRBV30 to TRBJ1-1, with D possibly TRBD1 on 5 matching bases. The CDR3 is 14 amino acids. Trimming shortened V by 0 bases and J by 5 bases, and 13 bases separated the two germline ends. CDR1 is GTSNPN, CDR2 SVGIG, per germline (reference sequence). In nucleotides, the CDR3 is TGTGCCTGGAGTGTATGGGGCTTGGGTACTGAAGCTTTCTTT. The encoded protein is CAWSVWGLGTEAFF.

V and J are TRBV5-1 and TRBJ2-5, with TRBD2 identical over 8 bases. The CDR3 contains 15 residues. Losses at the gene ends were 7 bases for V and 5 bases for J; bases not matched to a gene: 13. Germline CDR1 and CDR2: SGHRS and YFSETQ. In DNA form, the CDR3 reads TGCGCCAGCTCCCCCCTACCGGGGGGGACGGAGACCCAGTACTTC. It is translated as CASSPLPGGTETQYF.

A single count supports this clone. CDR3 amino acids: CASSGTGNVAPQHF. DNA of the CDR3: TGTGCCAGCAGTGGTACAGGTAACGTGGCGCCCCAGCATTTT. The chain is built from TRBV6-1 and TRBJ1-5; D may be TRBD1 (5 bases). Germline V CDR1 and CDR2: MNHNS, SASEGT. The CDR3 contains 14 residues. Trimming cost V 4 bases and J 9 bases, with 16 bases left between them.

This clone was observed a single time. The CDR3 nucleotides are TGCGCCAGCGGGGGGGGCGGCACAGATACGCAGTATTTT. This gives the protein CASGGGGTDTQYF. The rearrangement uses TRBV5-1 and TRBJ2-3; possibly TRBD2 for D (7 bases). V lost 7 bases to trimming and J lost 1 base, with 10 bases between them. This CDR3 has 13 amino acids. Germline loops: CDR1 SGHRS, CDR2 YFSETQ.

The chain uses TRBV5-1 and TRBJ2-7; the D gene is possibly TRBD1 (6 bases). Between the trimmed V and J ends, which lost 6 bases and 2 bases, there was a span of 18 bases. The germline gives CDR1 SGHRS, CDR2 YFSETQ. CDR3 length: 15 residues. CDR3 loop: CASTQWQGSTYEQYF. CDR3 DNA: TGCGCCAGCACCCAGTGGCAGGGGTCCACCTACGAGCAGTACTTC.

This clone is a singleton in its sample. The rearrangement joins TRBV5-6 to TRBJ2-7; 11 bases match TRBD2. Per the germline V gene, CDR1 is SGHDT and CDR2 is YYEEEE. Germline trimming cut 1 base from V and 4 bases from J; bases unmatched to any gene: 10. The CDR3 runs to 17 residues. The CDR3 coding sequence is TGTGCCAGCAGCTTGACTAGCGGGGGACCGAGCCTTTACGAGCAGTACTTC. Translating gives CASSLTSGGPSLYEQYF.

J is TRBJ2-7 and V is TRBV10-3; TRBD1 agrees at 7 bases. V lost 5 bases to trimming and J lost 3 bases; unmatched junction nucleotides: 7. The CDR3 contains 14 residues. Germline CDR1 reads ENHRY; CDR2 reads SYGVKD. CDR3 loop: CAISSGTDLYEQYF. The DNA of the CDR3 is TGTGCCATCAGTTCCGGGACAGACCTCTACGAGCAGTACTTC.

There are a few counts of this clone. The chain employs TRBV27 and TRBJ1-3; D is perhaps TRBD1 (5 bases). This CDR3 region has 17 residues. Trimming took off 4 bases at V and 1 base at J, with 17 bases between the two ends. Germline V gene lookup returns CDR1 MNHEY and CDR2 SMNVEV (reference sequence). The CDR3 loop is CASSWGEFEGSGNTIYF. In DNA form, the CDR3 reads TGTGCCAGCAGTTGGGGGGAATTCGAAGGGTCTGGAAACACCATATATTTT.

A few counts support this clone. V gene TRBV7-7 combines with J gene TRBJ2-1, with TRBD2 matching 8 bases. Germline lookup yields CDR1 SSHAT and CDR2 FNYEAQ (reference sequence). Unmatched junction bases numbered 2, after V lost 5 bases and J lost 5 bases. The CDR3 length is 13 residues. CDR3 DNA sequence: TGTGCCAGCAGCCCGGGGGGGCACAATGAGCAGTTCTTC. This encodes CASSPGGHNEQFF.

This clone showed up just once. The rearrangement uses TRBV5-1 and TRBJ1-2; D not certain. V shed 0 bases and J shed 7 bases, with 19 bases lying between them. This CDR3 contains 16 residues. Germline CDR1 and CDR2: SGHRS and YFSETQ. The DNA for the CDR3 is TGCGCCAGCAGCTTGGGCACCGGGTTGGATCCCCGTGGCTACACCTTC. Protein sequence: CASSLGTGLDPRGYTF.

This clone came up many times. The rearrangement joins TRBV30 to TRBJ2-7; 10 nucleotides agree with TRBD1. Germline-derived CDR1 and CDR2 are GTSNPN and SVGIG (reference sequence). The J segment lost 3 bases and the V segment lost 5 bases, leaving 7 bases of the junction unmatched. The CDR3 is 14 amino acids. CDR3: CAWDGGTGVYEQYF. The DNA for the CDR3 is TGTGCCTGGGACGGCGGGACAGGGGTCTACGAGCAGTACTTC.

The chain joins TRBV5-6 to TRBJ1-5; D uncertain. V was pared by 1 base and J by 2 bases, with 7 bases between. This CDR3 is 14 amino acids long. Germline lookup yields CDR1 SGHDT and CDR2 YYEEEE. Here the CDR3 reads CASSLSRGNQPQHF. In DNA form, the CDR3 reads TGTGCCAGCAGCTTGAGCCGGGGCAATCAGCCCCAGCATTTT.

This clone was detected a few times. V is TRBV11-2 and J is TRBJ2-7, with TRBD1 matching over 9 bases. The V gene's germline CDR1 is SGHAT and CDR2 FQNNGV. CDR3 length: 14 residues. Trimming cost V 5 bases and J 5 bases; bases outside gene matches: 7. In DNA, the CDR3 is TGTGCCAGCAGCGCCACCGGGACAGGGAACGAGCAGTACTTC. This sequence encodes CASSATGTGNEQYF.

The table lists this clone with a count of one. CDR3 sequence: CASGTGRVAGELFF. CDR3 DNA sequence: TGTGCCAGCGGGACAGGGAGGGTGGCCGGGGAGCTGTTTTTT. The V and J genes are TRBV6-5 and TRBJ2-2, with 9 bases identical to TRBD1. Losses at the gene ends were 8 bases for V and 6 bases for J; bases not matched to a gene: 7. The CDR3 consists of 14 residues. Germline V gene data show CDR1 as MNHEY and CDR2 as SVGAGI.

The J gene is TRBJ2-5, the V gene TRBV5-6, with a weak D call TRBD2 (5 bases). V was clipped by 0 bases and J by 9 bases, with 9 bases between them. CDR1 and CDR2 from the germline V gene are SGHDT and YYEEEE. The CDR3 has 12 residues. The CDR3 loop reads CASSLGELPQYF. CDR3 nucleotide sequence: TGTGCCAGCAGCTTGGGGGAGTTGCCCCAGTACTTC.

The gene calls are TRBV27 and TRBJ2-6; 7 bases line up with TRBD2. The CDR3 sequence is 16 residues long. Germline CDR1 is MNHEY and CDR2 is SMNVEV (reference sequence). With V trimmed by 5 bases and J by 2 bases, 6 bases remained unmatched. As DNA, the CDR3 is TGTGCCAGCAGTCCGCGGGGGAATGCTGGGGCCAACGTCCTGACTTTC. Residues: CASSPRGNAGANVLTF.

CDR3 in DNA: TGTGCCAGCAGTTACTTAGGCGGGTCCCAAGAGACCCAGTACTTC. It encodes CASSYLGGSQETQYF. The V gene is TRBV6-5, the J gene TRBJ2-5; TRBD2 is a possible D gene (5 bases). The CDR3 has 15 amino acids. In germline, CDR1 is MNHEY, CDR2 SVGAGI. The germline V and J ends were trimmed by 1 base and 1 base, with 10 bases remaining between them.

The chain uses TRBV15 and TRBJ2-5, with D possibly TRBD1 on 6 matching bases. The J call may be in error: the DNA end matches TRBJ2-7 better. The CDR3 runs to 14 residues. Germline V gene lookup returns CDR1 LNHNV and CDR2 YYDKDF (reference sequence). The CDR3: CATSREWGPYEQYF. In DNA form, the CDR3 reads TGTGCCACCAGCAGAGAATGGGGGCCCTACGAGCAGTACTTC.

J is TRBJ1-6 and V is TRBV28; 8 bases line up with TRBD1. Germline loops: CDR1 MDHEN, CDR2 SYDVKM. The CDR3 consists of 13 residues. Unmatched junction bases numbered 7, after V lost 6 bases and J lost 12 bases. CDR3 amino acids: CASSLGQGRPLHF. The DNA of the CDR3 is TGTGCCAGCAGCCTCGGACAGGGACGACCCCTCCACTTT.

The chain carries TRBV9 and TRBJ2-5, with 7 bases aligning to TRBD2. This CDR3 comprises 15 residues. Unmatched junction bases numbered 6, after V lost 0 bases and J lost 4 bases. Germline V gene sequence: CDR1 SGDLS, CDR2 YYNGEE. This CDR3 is CASSVGGWGGETQYF. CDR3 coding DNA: TGTGCCAGCAGCGTAGGGGGTTGGGGGGGAGAGACCCAGTACTTC.

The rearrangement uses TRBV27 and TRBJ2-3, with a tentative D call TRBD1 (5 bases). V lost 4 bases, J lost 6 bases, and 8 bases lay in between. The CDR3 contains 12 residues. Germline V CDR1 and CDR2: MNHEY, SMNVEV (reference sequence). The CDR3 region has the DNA TGTGCCAGCAGTTATCAGGGCGATACGCAGTATTTT. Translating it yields CASSYQGDTQYF.

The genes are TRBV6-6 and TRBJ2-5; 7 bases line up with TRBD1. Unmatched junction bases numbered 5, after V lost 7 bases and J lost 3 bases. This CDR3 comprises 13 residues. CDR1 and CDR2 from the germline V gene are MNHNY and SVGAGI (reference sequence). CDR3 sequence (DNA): TGTGCCAGCACCAAGACAGGGAAAGAGACCCAGTACTTC. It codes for CASTKTGKETQYF.

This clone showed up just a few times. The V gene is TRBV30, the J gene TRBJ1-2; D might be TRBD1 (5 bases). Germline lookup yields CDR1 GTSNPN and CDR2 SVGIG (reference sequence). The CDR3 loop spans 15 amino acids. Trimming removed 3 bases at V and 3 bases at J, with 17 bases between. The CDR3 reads CAWSRQFPTDYGYTF. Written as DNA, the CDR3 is TGTGCCTGGAGCCGACAGTTTCCAACGGACTATGGCTACACCTTC.

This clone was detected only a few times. The CDR3 sequence: CASSLAGAVNTEAFF. In DNA form, the CDR3 reads TGTGCCAGCAGCTTAGCGGGAGCGGTGAACACTGAAGCTTTCTTT. The chain uses TRBV7-9 and TRBJ1-1; D not certain. V was trimmed by 0 bases and J by 0 bases, leaving 8 bases between them. The CDR3 contains 15 residues. The germline gives CDR1 SEHNR, CDR2 FQNEAQ (reference sequence).